The entry that follows covers one TCR beta chain sequence. Its antigen is as yet unknown. TCRdb keeps only in-frame clones here, not all; method: immunoSEQ multiplex PCR. The table records 65,000 to 85,000 clones, about 85% of them present only once. The sample is drawn from a study of T cell responses to AZD1222 COVID-19 vaccine. Whole-study findings and limits: Spike-specific TCR breadth and depth went up after people got two AZD1222 doses.

The V end lost 0 bases, the J end lost 0 bases, and 6 bases lay between the germline ends. Germline CDR1 MGHRA, CDR2 YSYEKL. This CDR3 has 15 amino acids. V and J are TRBV4-1 and TRBJ2-4; no definite D call. Sequenced material: peripheral blood, taken on day 0 of AZD1222 vaccination. The clonotype comes from an adult in good health. CDR3 nucleotides: TGCGCCAGCAGCCAAGATGCGGTAGCCAAAAACATTCAGTACTTC. Translated, it gives CASSQDAVAKNIQYF.